One sample yielded the 27 T cell receptor beta chains listed below, sequenced in a study of B cell selection in AIRE deficiency. This table comes from immunoSEQ multiplex PCR, and its TCRdb copy is limited to in-frame clones, with some not included. The data show tens of thousands of clones, about nine tenths seen once. Regulatory T cells were sorted as CD4+CD25hiCD127low/negative. The sequencing input was CD4+CD25+ Tregs sorted from PBMCs. These receptors all stem from a human donor in good health.

This clone has only a few counts. V is TRBV28 and J is TRBJ2-7; no firm D call. Trimming removed 8 bases at V and 6 bases at J, with 14 bases between. Germline-derived CDR1 and CDR2 are MDHEN and SYDVKM. This CDR3 is 12 amino acids long. This CDR3 reads CASRQASLEQYF. The CDR3 DNA reads TGTGCCAGCCGCCAGGCTTCCCTCGAGCAGTACTTC.

J is TRBJ2-6 and V is TRBV18; D might be TRBD1 (5 bases). The V end was cut by 4 bases, the J end by 1 base, with 11 bases between. CDR3 length: 16 residues. Germline lookup yields CDR1 KGHSH and CDR2 LQKENI. The CDR3 loop is CASSRGTISGANVLTF. CDR3 in DNA: TGTGCCAGCTCACGGGGCACTATTTCTGGGGCCAACGTCCTGACTTTC.

This chain joins TRBV5-6 and TRBJ1-1; 7 nucleotides match TRBD1. The CDR3 extends over 13 amino acids. In germline, CDR1 is SGHDT, CDR2 YYEEEE. Trimming removed 5 bases from V and 4 bases from J; junction bases left unmatched: 5. CDR3 residues: CASRRAGGTEAFF. CDR3 nucleotide sequence: TGTGCCAGCAGGCGAGCAGGGGGCACTGAAGCTTTCTTT.

The V and J genes are TRBV7-2 and TRBJ1-1; D not certain. Trimming removed 1 base at V and 4 bases at J, with 10 bases between. CDR1 and CDR2 from the germline V gene are SGHTA and FQGNSA. The CDR3 has 14 residues. CDR3 sequence reads: CASSLGGFVTEAFF. The CDR3 DNA reads TGTGCCAGCAGCTTAGGGGGATTTGTCACTGAAGCTTTCTTT.

The sample holds a few counts of this clone. V gene TRBV5-1 combines with J gene TRBJ2-7, with 9 bases that match TRBD1. CDR3 length equals 17 residues. Germline V gene data show CDR1 as SGHRS and CDR2 as YFSETQ. The V segment lost 0 bases and the J segment 4 bases; nucleotides outside the gene matches: 11. As DNA, the CDR3 is TGCGCCAGCAGCTTGGTTTGGACAGGGGCTCAGGTGTACGAGCAGTACTTC. This sequence encodes CASSLVWTGAQVYEQYF.

The chain uses TRBV5-4 and TRBJ2-3, with 9 positions matching TRBD1. Trimming cost V 5 bases and J 4 bases; bases outside gene matches: 11. Germline V lookup: CDR1 SGHNT, CDR2 YYREEE (reference sequence). The CDR3 is 16 amino acids. The CDR3 is CASSTTPGQGSDTQYF. CDR3 coding DNA: TGTGCCAGCAGTACAACACCGGGACAGGGATCAGATACGCAGTATTTT. Complete variable domain (other parts from reference TRBV5-4 and TRBJ2-3): ETGVTQSPTHLIKTRGQQVTLRCSSQSGHNTVSWYQQALGQGPQFIFQYYREEENGRGNFPPRFSGLQFPNYSSELNVNALELDDSALYLCASSTTPGQGSDTQYFGPGTRLTVL.

The chain has TRBV6-5 and TRBJ2-7; D uncertain. Germline-derived CDR1 and CDR2 are MNHEY and SVGAGI. The V and J ends lost 3 bases and 0 bases respectively, with 9 bases between them. The length of the CDR3 is 14 residues. CDR3: CASSYGRISYEQYF. The CDR3 bases are TGTGCCAGCAGTTATGGCAGAATCTCCTACGAGCAGTACTTC.

V gene TRBV7-9 combines with J gene TRBJ1-3; tentatively, D is TRBD1 (5 bases). Trimming took off 2 bases at V and 2 bases at J, with 16 bases between the two ends. This CDR3 is 17 amino acids long. Germline-derived CDR1 and CDR2 are SEHNR and FQNEAQ (reference sequence). DNA of the CDR3: TGTGCCAGCAGCTTATTAGGGGCCAGTCGCACTGGAAACACCATATATTTT. Translating gives CASSLLGASRTGNTIYF.

The chain combines TRBV6-1 with TRBJ2-1; TRBD2 matches at 9 bases. The CDR3 runs to 15 residues. V lost 3 bases to trimming and J lost 4 bases; unmatched junction nucleotides: 4. The V gene's germline CDR1 is MNHNS and CDR2 SASEGT. This CDR3 is CASSDGLAGYNEQFF. CDR3 sequence (DNA): TGTGCCAGCAGTGACGGGCTAGCGGGGTACAATGAGCAGTTCTTC.

This chain connects TRBV20-1 to TRBJ2-1; D tentatively reads TRBD1 or TRBD2 (5 bases each). V lost 3 bases and J 9 bases, leaving 6 bases between the germline ends. The CDR3 runs 10 residues. From germline, CDR1 is DFQATT and CDR2 SNEGSKA (reference sequence). This CDR3 reads CSASGTEQFF. The CDR3 DNA follows: TGCAGTGCTAGCGGGACTGAGCAGTTCTTC.

This clone has just a few counts. The CDR3 DNA sequence: TGTGCCAGCAGAACGGGAAGCTACGAGCAGTACTTC. Protein sequence: CASRTGSYEQYF. The V and J genes are TRBV6-5 and TRBJ2-7, with D perhaps matching TRBD2 (5 bases). Trimming cost V 6 bases and J 3 bases, with 9 bases left between them. The CDR3 extends over 12 amino acids. Germline CDR1 is MNHEY and CDR2 is SVGAGI.

In this sample, this clone turned up once. One end of the junction does not line up with germline, which may come from a read error. The identical CDR3 is also encoded by other nucleotide sequences in the sample. The chain joins TRBV5-5 to TRBJ2-7; D perhaps matches TRBD1 (6 bases). CDR3 size: 15 residues. Germline assignment: CDR1 SGHKS and CDR2 YYEKEE (reference sequence). The CDR3 nucleotides read TGTGCCAGCAGCTTGGGAGGGACACTCTCCTACGAGCAATACTTC. Amino acid sequence: CASSLGGTLSYEQYF.

The chain employs TRBV2 and TRBJ2-1; D not certain. The CDR3 has 11 amino acids. The germline gives CDR1 SNHLY, CDR2 FYNNEI. V was trimmed by 7 bases and J by 9 bases, leaving 10 bases between them. In nucleotides, the CDR3 is TGTGCCAGCAATACCATTGGTGAGCAGTTCTTC. Translating gives CASNTIGEQFF.

This chain connects TRBV15 to TRBJ2-7; 10 bases map to TRBD1. With V trimmed by 0 bases and J by 2 bases, 4 bases remained unmatched. The CDR3 consists of 16 residues. The germline gives CDR1 LNHNV, CDR2 YYDKDF (reference sequence). DNA of the CDR3: TGTGCCACCAGCAGAGAAAAAGGGACAGGGGCCTACGAGCAGTACTTC. Translation gives CATSREKGTGAYEQYF.

The rearrangement joins TRBV5-1 to TRBJ1-1, with 9 bases matching TRBD1. The junction had 22 bases not matched to a gene; V was cut back by 0 bases and J by 10 bases. The germline V gene encodes CDR1 SGHRS and CDR2 YFSETQ. The length of the CDR3 is 19 residues. This CDR3 is CASSLVALGQGTLVSGAFF. CDR3 bases: TGCGCCAGCAGCTTGGTAGCGCTCGGACAGGGGACCCTGGTCAGTGGAGCTTTCTTT.

This sequence joins TRBV18 and TRBJ2-2; a weak D match, TRBD1 (5 bases). Trimming cost V 6 bases and J 0 bases, with 11 bases left between them. Germline loops: CDR1 KGHSH, CDR2 LQKENI. The CDR3 has 15 amino acids. The CDR3 nucleotides are TGTGCCAGCTCCCCGCAGGGCGCGAACACCGGGGAGCTGTTTTTT. Translated, it gives CASSPQGANTGELFF.

The chain links TRBV5-1 to TRBJ2-1; 12 nucleotides agree with TRBD2. V shed 4 bases, J shed 9 bases, and the junction held 11 bases outside the gene matches. This CDR3 is 16 amino acids long. Germline CDR1 is SGHRS and CDR2 is YFSETQ. Written as DNA, the CDR3 is TGCGCCAGCAGCGCAAAAGGGACTAGCGGGTCTCTTGAGCAGTTCTTC. Its translation: CASSAKGTSGSLEQFF.

The chain uses TRBV14 and TRBJ1-2; D might be TRBD1 (5 bases). V lost 0 bases to trimming and J lost 13 bases, with 15 bases between them. Looked up from germline, CDR1 is SGHDN and CDR2 is FVKESK. The CDR3 is made up of 13 amino acids. CDR3: CASSQELSGPPTF. CDR3 nucleotide sequence: TGTGCCAGCAGCCAAGAGCTGTCGGGGCCGCCCACCTTC. Drawing the rest from reference TRBV14 and TRBJ1-2, the complete variable domain is EAGVTQFPSHSVIEKGQTVTLRCDPISGHDNLYWYRRVMGKEIKFLLHFVKESKQDESGMPNNRFLAERTGGTYSTLKVQPAELEDSGVYFCASSQELSGPPTFGSGTRLTVV.

V is TRBV19 and J is TRBJ2-3; 8 nucleotides line up with TRBD2. In germline, CDR1 is LNHDA, CDR2 SQIVND (reference sequence). V gave up 0 bases and J gave up 0 bases; unmatched junction bases: 5. The CDR3 consists of 17 residues. Here the CDR3 DNA reads TGTGCCAGTAGTATAGACGGGAGGGCCGGGAGCACAGATACGCAGTATTTT. Amino acid sequence: CASSIDGRAGSTDTQYF.

V is TRBV28 and J is TRBJ2-7; tentatively, D is TRBD1 (6 bases). Per germline, CDR1 MDHEN and CDR2 SYDVKM. The V end lost 5 bases, the J end lost 0 bases, and 14 bases lay between the germline ends. The CDR3 is 15 residues long. The CDR3 sequence: CASSPPTGYSYEQYF. Here the CDR3 DNA reads TGTGCCAGCAGTCCCCCGACAGGTTACTCCTACGAGCAGTACTTC.

The V and J genes are TRBV9 and TRBJ2-5; D gene unclear. V gave up 0 bases and J gave up 0 bases, with 12 bases separating them. The CDR3 is 16 residues long. CDR1 is SGDLS, CDR2 YYNGEE, per germline. The CDR3 sequence is CASSVGFGMYQETQYF. The CDR3 DNA sequence: TGTGCCAGCAGCGTAGGGTTTGGCATGTACCAAGAGACCCAGTACTTC.

The rearrangement joins TRBV6-5 to TRBJ1-5; 8 nucleotides line up with TRBD1. CDR3 length: 15 amino acids. From germline, CDR1 is MNHEY and CDR2 SVGAGI. J gave up 7 bases and V 6 bases, and 11 bases lay outside the gene matches. The CDR3 loop reads CASRRTKAGGQPQHF. CDR3 sequence (DNA): TGTGCCAGCAGGCGAACGAAGGCAGGGGGCCAGCCCCAGCATTTT.

The chain has TRBV21-1 and TRBJ1-5. TRBV21-1 is a listed pseudogene. The CDR3 is 13 amino acids. CDR3 bases: TGTGCCAGCAGCAAACGGATGCATCAGCCCCAGCATTTT. This translates into CASSKRMHQPQHF.

The J gene is TRBJ1-2, the V gene TRBV23-1; D gene uncertain. TRBV23-1 is placed among ORFs of uncertain function. The CDR3 has 12 residues. V lost 2 bases to trimming and J lost 4 bases, with 5 bases between them. The CDR3 sequence is CASSQHLYGYTF. CDR3 coding DNA: TGCGCCAGCAGTCAACACCTCTATGGCTACACCTTC.

This chain connects TRBV5-5 to TRBJ2-2; D not resolved. V was shortened by 4 bases and J by 3 bases, with 16 bases between the two germline ends. Germline CDR1 SGHKS, CDR2 YYEKEE (reference sequence). The CDR3 is 16 residues long. The CDR3 DNA sequence: TGTGCCAGCAGCCCACACATGAGACCTGACACCGGGGAGCTGTTTTTT. This encodes CASSPHMRPDTGELFF.

This sequence joins TRBV19 and TRBJ2-1, with D perhaps TRBD2 (6 bases). The CDR3 runs 12 residues. Germline V gene sequence: CDR1 LNHDA, CDR2 SQIVND (reference sequence). Trimming removed 3 bases at V and 16 bases at J, with 16 bases between. The CDR3 loop is CASSIRRDDVFF. Written as DNA, the CDR3 is TGTGCCAGTAGTATTAGGAGGGATGATGTCTTCTTC.

The rearrangement uses TRBV6-1 and TRBJ1-2, with a possible D match to TRBD1 (5 bases). This CDR3 region has 12 residues. V gave up 4 bases and J gave up 3 bases, with 6 bases separating them. Germline CDR1 is MNHNS and CDR2 is SASEGT. Written as DNA, the CDR3 is TGTGCCAGCAGTGGCAGGGACTATGGCTACACCTTC. Translation gives CASSGRDYGYTF.